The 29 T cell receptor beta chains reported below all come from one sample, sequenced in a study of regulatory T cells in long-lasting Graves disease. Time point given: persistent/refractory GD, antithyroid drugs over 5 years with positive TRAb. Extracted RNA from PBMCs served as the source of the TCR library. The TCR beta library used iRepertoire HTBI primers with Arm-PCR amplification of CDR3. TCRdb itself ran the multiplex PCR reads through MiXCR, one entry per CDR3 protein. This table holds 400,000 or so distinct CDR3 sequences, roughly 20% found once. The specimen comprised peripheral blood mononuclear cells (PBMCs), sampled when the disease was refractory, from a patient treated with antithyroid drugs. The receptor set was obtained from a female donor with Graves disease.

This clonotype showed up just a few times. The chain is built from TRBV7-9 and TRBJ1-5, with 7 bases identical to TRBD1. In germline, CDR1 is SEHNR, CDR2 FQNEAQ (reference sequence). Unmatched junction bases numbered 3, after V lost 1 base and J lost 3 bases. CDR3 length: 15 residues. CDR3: CASSLGTGNNQPQHF. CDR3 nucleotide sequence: TGTGCCAGCAGCTTAGGGACAGGAAACAATCAGCCCCAGCATTTT.

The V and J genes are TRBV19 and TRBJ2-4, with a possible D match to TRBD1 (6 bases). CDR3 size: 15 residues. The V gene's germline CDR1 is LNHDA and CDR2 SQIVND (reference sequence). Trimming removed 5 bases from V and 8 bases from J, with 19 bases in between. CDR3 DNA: TGTGCCAGTAGTCCCCGGGACAATTGGGGAGACATTCAGTACTTC. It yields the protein CASSPRDNWGDIQYF.

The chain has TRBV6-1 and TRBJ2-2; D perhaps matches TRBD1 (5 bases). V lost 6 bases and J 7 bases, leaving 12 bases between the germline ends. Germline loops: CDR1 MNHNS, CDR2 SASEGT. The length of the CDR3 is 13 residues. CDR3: CASSLDNFGELFF. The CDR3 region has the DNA TGTGCCAGCAGCCTGGACAATTTCGGGGAGCTGTTTTTT.

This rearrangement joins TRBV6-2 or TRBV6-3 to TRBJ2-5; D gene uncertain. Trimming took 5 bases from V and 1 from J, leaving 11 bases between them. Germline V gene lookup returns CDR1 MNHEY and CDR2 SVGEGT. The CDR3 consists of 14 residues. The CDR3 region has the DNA TGTGCCAGCAGTGAGTTGGGTAGCCAAGAGACCCAGTACTTC. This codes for CASSELGSQETQYF.

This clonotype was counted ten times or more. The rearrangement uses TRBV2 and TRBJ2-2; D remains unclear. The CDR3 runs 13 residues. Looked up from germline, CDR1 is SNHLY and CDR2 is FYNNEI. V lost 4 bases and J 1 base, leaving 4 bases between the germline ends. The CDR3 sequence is CASSGWNTGELFF. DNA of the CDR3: TGTGCCAGCAGTGGGTGGAACACCGGGGAGCTGTTTTTT.

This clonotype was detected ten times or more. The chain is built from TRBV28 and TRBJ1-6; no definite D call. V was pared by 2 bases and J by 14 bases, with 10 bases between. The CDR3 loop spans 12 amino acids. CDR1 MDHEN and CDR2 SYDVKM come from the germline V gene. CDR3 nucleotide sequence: TGTGCCAGCAGTTTACTGGGTGGAGCCCTCCACTTT. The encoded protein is CASSLLGGALHF.

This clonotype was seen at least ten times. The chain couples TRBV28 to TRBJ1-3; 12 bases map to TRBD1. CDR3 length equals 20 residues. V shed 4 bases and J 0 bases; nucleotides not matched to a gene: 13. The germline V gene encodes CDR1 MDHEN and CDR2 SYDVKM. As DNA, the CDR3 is TGTGCCAGCAGTTCTATCCGGGACAGGGGGCGGTTGGCCTCTGGAAACACCATATATTTT. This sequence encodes CASSSIRDRGRLASGNTIYF.

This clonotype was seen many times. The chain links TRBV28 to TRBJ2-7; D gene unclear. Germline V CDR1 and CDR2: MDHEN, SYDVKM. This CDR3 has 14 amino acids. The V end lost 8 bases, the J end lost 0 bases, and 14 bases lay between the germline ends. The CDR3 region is CASAFLSSSYEQYF. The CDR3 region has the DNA TGTGCCAGCGCCTTTCTTTCCTCCTCCTACGAGCAGTACTTC.

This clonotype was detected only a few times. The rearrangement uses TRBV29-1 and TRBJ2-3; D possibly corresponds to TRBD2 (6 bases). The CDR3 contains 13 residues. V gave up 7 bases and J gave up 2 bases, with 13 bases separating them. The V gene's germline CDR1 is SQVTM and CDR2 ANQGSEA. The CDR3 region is CSARRGFTDTQYF. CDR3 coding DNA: TGCAGCGCCCGGAGGGGATTCACAGATACGCAGTATTTT.

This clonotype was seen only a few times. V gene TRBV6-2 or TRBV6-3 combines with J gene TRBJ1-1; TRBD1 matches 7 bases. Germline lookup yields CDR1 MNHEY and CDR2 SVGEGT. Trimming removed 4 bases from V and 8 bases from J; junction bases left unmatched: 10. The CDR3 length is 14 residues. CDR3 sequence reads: CASSFLQGMEEAFF. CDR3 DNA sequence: TGTGCCAGCAGTTTTCTACAGGGGATGGAAGAAGCTTTCTTT.

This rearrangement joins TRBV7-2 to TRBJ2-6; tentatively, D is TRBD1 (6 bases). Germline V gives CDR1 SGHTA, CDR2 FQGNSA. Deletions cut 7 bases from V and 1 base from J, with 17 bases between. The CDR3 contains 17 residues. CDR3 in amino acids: CASTTGQGQSGANVLTF. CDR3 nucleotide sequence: TGTGCCAGCACCACCGGCCAGGGGCAATCTGGGGCCAACGTCCTGACTTTC.

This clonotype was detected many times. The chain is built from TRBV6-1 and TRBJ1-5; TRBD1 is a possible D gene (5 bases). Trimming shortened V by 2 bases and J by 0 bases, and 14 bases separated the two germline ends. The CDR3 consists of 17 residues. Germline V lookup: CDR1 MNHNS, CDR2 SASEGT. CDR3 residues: CASSEWLQGASNQPQHF. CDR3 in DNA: TGTGCCAGCAGTGAATGGTTGCAGGGTGCTAGCAATCAGCCCCAGCATTTT.

The CDR3 bases are TGTGCCAGCAGTTTGAGTGATCAGCCCCAGCATTTT. Protein sequence: CASSLSDQPQHF. V gene TRBV12-3 or TRBV12-4 combines with J gene TRBJ1-5; D unresolved. Trimming left V 3 bases short and J 5 bases short, with 5 bases between. The CDR3 extends over 12 amino acids.

CDR3 nucleotide sequence: TGTGCCAGCTCACCTTTACAGATGAGCACTGAAGCTTTCTTT. It codes for CASSPLQMSTEAFF. The V call is TRBV18, the J call TRBJ1-1; D unresolved. There are 14 residues in the CDR3. Trimming took 3 bases from V and 4 from J, leaving 12 bases between them. Looked up from germline, CDR1 is KGHSH and CDR2 is LQKENI.

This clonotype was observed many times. The CDR3 loop is CATRPGGGETQYF. The DNA for the CDR3 is TGTGCCACCCGACCGGGGGGTGGAGAGACCCAGTACTTC. The rearrangement uses TRBV6-1 and TRBJ2-5, with 7 positions matching TRBD2. The CDR3 length is 13 residues. The J segment lost 4 bases and the V segment lost 10 bases, leaving 9 bases of the junction unmatched. From germline, CDR1 is MNHNS and CDR2 SASEGT.

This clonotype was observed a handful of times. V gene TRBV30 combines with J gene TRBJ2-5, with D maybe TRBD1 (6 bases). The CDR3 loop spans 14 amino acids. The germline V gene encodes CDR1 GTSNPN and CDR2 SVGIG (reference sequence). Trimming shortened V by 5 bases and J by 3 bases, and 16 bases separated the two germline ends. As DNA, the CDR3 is TGTGCCTGGTCCGTGATGGGGGACAAAGAGACCCAGTACTTC. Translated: CAWSVMGDKETQYF.

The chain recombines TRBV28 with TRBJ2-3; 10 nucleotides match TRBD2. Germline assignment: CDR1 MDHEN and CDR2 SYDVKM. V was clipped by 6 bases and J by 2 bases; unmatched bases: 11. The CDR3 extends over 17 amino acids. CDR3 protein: CASSAPLLAGNTDTQYF. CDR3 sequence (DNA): TGTGCCAGCAGCGCCCCTCTACTAGCGGGGAACACAGATACGCAGTATTTT.

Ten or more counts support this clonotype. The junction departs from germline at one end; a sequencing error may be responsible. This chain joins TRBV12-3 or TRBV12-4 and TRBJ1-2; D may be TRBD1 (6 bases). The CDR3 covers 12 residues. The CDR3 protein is CASSSGAGGYIF. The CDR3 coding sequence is TGTGCCAGCAGTTCAGGGGCCGGTGGCTACATCTTC.

The CDR3, as DNA: TGTGCCAGCAGCTTGGTTGCAGGGGGCAATAATTCACCCCTCCACTTT. Its protein is CASSLVAGGNNSPLHF. The chain uses TRBV5-5 and TRBJ1-6; 8 positions agree with TRBD1. CDR1 is SGHKS, CDR2 YYEKEE, per germline (reference sequence). CDR3 size: 16 residues. Losses at the gene ends were 0 bases for V and 5 bases for J; bases not matched to a gene: 4.

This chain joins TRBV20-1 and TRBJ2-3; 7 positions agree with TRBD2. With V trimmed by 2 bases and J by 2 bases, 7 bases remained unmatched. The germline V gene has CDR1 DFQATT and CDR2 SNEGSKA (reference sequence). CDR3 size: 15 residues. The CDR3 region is CSARSLAVSTDTQYF. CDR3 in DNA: TGCAGTGCTAGAAGCCTAGCGGTATCCACAGATACGCAGTATTTT.

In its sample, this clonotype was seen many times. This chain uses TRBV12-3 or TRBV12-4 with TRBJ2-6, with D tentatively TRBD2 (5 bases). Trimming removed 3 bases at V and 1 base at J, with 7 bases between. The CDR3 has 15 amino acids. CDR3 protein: CASSLEVSGANVLTF. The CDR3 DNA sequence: TGTGCCAGCAGTTTGGAGGTGTCTGGGGCCAACGTCCTGACTTTC.

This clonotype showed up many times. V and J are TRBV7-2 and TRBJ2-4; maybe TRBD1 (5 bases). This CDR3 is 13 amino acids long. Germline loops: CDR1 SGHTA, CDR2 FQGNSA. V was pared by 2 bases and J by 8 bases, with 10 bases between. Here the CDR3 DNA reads TGTGCCAGCAGCTTACAGGGTGGGGACATTCAGTACTTC. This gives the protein CASSLQGGDIQYF.

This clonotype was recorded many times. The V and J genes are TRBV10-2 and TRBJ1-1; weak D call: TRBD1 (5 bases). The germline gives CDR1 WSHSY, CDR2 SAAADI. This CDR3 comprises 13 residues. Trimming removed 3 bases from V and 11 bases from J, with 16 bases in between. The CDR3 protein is CASSEGVGLTAFF. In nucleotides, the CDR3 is TGCGCCAGCAGTGAAGGGGTGGGATTGACCGCTTTCTTT.

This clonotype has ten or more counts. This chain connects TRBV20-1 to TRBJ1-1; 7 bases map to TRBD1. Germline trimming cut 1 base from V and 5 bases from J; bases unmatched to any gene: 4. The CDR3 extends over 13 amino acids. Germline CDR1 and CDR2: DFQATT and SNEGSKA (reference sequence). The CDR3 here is CSARGTGGTEAFF. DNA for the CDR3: TGCAGTGCTAGAGGGACAGGAGGGACTGAAGCTTTCTTT.

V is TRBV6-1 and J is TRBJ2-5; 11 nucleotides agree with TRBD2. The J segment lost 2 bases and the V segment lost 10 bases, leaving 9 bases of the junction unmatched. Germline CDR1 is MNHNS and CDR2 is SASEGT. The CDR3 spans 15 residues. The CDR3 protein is CATQPGLAEQETQYF. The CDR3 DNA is TGTGCCACGCAACCGGGACTAGCGGAACAAGAGACCCAGTACTTC.

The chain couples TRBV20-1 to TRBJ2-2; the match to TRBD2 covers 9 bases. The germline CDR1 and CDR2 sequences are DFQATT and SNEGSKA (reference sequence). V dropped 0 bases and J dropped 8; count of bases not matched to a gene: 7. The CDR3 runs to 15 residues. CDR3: CSAREGGRASGELFF. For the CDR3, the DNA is TGCAGTGCTAGAGAGGGCGGGAGGGCTTCGGGGGAGCTGTTTTTT.

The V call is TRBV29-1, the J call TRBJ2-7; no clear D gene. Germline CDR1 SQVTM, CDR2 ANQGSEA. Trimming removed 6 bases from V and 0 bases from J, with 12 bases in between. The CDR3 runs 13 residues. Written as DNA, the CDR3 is TGCAGCGTGTCCCTACGGAACTCCTACGAGCAGTACTTC. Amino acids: CSVSLRNSYEQYF.

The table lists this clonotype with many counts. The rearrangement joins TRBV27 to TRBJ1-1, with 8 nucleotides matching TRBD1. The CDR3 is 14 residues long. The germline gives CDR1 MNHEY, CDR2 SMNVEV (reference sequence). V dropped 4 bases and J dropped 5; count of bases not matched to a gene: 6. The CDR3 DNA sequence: TGTGCCAGCAGTTGGCGGACAGGGCAAACTGAAGCTTTCTTT. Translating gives CASSWRTGQTEAFF.

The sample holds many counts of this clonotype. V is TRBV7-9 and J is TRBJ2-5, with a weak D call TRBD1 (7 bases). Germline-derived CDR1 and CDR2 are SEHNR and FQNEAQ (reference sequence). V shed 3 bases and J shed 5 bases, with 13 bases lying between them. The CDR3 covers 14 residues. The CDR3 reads CASSFQGGPETQYF. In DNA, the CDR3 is TGTGCCAGCAGCTTCCAGGGGGGCCCCGAGACCCAGTACTTC. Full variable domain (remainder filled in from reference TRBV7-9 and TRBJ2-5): DTGVSQNPRHKITKRGQNVTFRCDPISEHNRLYWYRQTLGQGPEFLTYFQNEAQLEKSRLLSDRFSAERPKGSFSTLEIQRTEQGDSAMYLCASSFQGGPETQYFGPGTRLLVL.